A single sample is the source of the 20 T cell receptor beta chains below, sequenced in a study of blood T cell repertoires in COVID-19. TCRdb's table, derived via immunoSEQ multiplex PCR, lists solely in-frame clones and lacks some. The sample lists about 58,000 clones, under 90% seen once, with 4% to 5.5% in the top ten. The sample consisted of peripheral blood. The receptors originated from a man aged 35-49 years with active COVID-19.

J is TRBJ2-1 and V is TRBV24-1, with 11 bases that match TRBD2. The CDR3 runs 14 residues. Trimming cost V 5 bases and J 5 bases; bases outside gene matches: 1. Germline V CDR1 and CDR2: KGHDR, SFDVKD. The CDR3 DNA is TGTGCCACCAGTGTAGCGGGAGGGAACAATGAGCAGTTCTTC. Amino acids: CATSVAGGNNEQFF.

The table lists this clone with a count of one. The chain has TRBV11-2 and TRBJ2-2, with D perhaps matching TRBD2 (6 bases). CDR1 and CDR2 from the germline V gene are SGHAT and FQNNGV. The CDR3 spans 16 residues. Trimming cost V 2 bases and J 2 bases, with 12 bases left between them. CDR3 nucleotides: TGTGCCAGCAGCTTAAAGATTAGCGGAAACACCGGGGAGCTGTTTTTT. Its translation: CASSLKISGNTGELFF.

The rearrangement joins TRBV10-1 to TRBJ2-1, with 13 bases identical to TRBD2. Looked up from germline, CDR1 is WNHNN and CDR2 is SYGVQD (reference sequence). V shed 0 bases and J 4 bases; nucleotides not matched to a gene: 3. The CDR3 contains 17 residues. CDR3 loop: CASSESGTSGIYNEQFF. The DNA for the CDR3 is TGCGCCAGCAGTGAGTCCGGGACTAGCGGGATTTACAATGAGCAGTTCTTC.

The chain has TRBV5-1 and TRBJ2-4; tentatively, D is TRBD2 (6 bases). The CDR3 is 15 amino acids. Germline V gene lookup returns CDR1 SGHRS and CDR2 YFSETQ. Trimming left V 3 bases short and J 9 bases short, with 19 bases between. CDR3 in DNA: TGCGCCAGCAGCTCGGAGGGCAGGGATCGCACCATTCAGTACTTC. The encoded protein is CASSSEGRDRTIQYF.

This chain connects TRBV7-9 to TRBJ2-7; 9 bases are shared with TRBD2. Germline values: CDR1 SEHNR, CDR2 FQNEAQ (reference sequence). This CDR3 has 14 residues. V dropped 7 bases and J dropped 0; count of bases not matched to a gene: 4. CDR3 protein: CASNAGGDSYEQYF. The CDR3 DNA reads as TGTGCCAGCAACGCGGGAGGGGACTCCTACGAGCAGTACTTC.

Of note for this clone: This same CDR3 is encoded by further DNA sequences in the sample. The genes are TRBV24-1 and TRBJ1-5; no clear D gene. Germline loops: CDR1 KGHDR, CDR2 SFDVKD. This CDR3 region has 12 residues. V shed 4 bases and J shed 3 bases, with 3 bases lying between them. This CDR3 reads CATSDLNQPQHF. CDR3 bases: TGTGCCACCAGTGACCTCAATCAGCCCCAGCATTTT.

The chain recombines TRBV15 with TRBJ2-3; possible D gene TRBD2, 7 bases. The CDR3 loop spans 15 amino acids. CDR1 and CDR2 (germline): LNHNV, YYDKDF (reference sequence). The ends were cut back, 7 bases at V and 4 bases at J, with 18 bases in the middle. CDR3 DNA sequence: TGTGCCACCATAAGGGGGAGGGCCGGGTCAGATACGCAGTATTTT. It yields the protein CATIRGRAGSDTQYF.

The J gene is TRBJ2-5, the V gene TRBV5-1, with TRBD1 identical over 8 bases. With 2 bases clipped from V and 0 bases from J, the junction kept 0 bases outside the gene matches. In germline, CDR1 is SGHRS, CDR2 YFSETQ. CDR3 length equals 14 residues. The CDR3 reads CASSLQGDQETQYF. The CDR3, as DNA: TGCGCCAGCAGCTTACAGGGGGACCAAGAGACCCAGTACTTC.

This clone was detected a few times. The rearrangement joins TRBV7-3 to TRBJ2-5; 11 nucleotides line up with TRBD2. This CDR3 is built from 13 residues. After removal of 5 bases from V and 5 bases from J, the junction contained 1 base not matched to a gene. Germline V gene sequence: CDR1 SGHTA, CDR2 FQGTGA. In nucleotides, the CDR3 is TGTGCCAGCAGCCCTAGCGGGGGGGAGACCCAGTACTTC. Its protein product is CASSPSGGETQYF. Full variable domain (remainder filled in from reference TRBV7-3 and TRBJ2-5): GAGVSQTPSNKVTEKGKYVELRCDPISGHTALYWYRQSLGQGPEFLIYFQGTGAADDSGLPNDRFFAVRPEGSVSTLKIQRTERGDSAVYLCASSPSGGETQYFGPGTRLLVL.

The gene calls are TRBV4-1 and TRBJ1-2; TRBD1 matches at 7 bases. Germline V gene lookup returns CDR1 MGHRA and CDR2 YSYEKL. The ends lost 2 bases at V and 8 bases at J; junction bases unmatched: 14. The CDR3 runs 16 residues. The CDR3 sequence: CASSQQSRTGSLGYTF. The CDR3 bases are TGCGCCAGCAGCCAACAATCTCGGACAGGCTCCTTGGGCTACACCTTC.

J is TRBJ2-1 and V is TRBV18; the match to TRBD2 covers 14 bases. Germline V gene sequence: CDR1 KGHSH, CDR2 LQKENI. J was trimmed by 7 bases and V by 0 bases; bases with no gene match: 5. The CDR3 totals 17 residues. CDR3 bases: TGTGCCAGCTCACCACCGTCGGGACTAGCGGGAGTAAATGAGCAGTTCTTC. Translating gives CASSPPSGLAGVNEQFF.

The chain couples TRBV30 to TRBJ1-3; D remains ambiguous. Germline lookup yields CDR1 GTSNPN and CDR2 SVGIG (reference sequence). V lost 7 bases to trimming and J lost 8 bases, with 9 bases between them. This CDR3 has 10 residues. CDR3 loop: CASERDTIYF. The CDR3 DNA reads TGTGCCTCGGAGAGGGACACCATATATTTT. Together with reference TRBV30 and TRBJ1-3, the CDR3 gives the full variable domain: SQTIHQWPATLVQPVGSPLSLECTVEGTSNPNLYWYRQAAGRGLQLLFYSVGIGQISSEVPQNLSASRPQDRQFILSSKKLLLSDSGFYLCASERDTIYFGEGSWLTVV.

The chain recombines TRBV11-3 with TRBJ2-3, with 11 nucleotides matching TRBD1. Germline CDR1 SGHNT, CDR2 YENEEA. V shed 1 base, J shed 4 bases, and the junction held 1 base outside the gene matches. The CDR3 covers 15 residues. CDR3 region: CASSLGTGGPDTQYF. DNA for the CDR3: TGTGCCAGCAGCTTAGGGACAGGGGGCCCAGATACGCAGTATTTT.

The chain is built from TRBV7-3 and TRBJ2-5; a weak D match, TRBD1 (5 bases). This CDR3 comprises 14 residues. V lost 5 bases, J lost 7 bases, and 17 bases lay in between. The germline V gene has CDR1 SGHTA and CDR2 FQGTGA. The CDR3 loop is CASSVDSSTGTQYF. CDR3 DNA: TGTGCCAGCAGCGTCGACAGTAGCACGGGGACCCAGTACTTC.

This clone showed up just once. V usage is TRBV11-3 and J usage is TRBJ2-1; D perhaps matches TRBD1 (5 bases). Germline lookup yields CDR1 SGHNT and CDR2 YENEEA. V lost 5 bases to trimming and J lost 7 bases, with 12 bases between them. The CDR3 covers 13 residues. The CDR3 DNA sequence: TGTGCCAGCAGCGGAGCCCAGGGTAATGAGCAGTTCTTC. Its protein is CASSGAQGNEQFF.

The rearrangement links TRBV15 to TRBJ1-1, with D uncertain. Germline loops: CDR1 LNHNV, CDR2 YYDKDF (reference sequence). The CDR3 contains 13 residues. V dropped 4 bases and J dropped 8 bases, with 14 bases sitting between them. The CDR3 sequence is CATSIEGGREAFF. Written as DNA, the CDR3 is TGTGCCACCAGCATAGAGGGAGGGAGGGAAGCTTTCTTT.

V and J are TRBV2 and TRBJ1-1; no definite D call. The CDR3 consists of 15 residues. Looked up from germline, CDR1 is SNHLY and CDR2 is FYNNEI. V was pared by 1 base and J by 8 bases, with 17 bases between. CDR3 residues: CASSEVAASRSEAFF. The CDR3 DNA reads as TGTGCCAGCAGTGAAGTCGCGGCAAGTCGGTCAGAAGCTTTCTTT.

The V gene is TRBV13, the J gene TRBJ2-2, with TRBD2 as a possible D gene (7 bases). The CDR3 covers 17 residues. CDR1 and CDR2 from the germline V gene are PRHDT and FYEKMQ (reference sequence). With 3 bases removed from V and 6 bases from J, the gap between germline ends came to 20 bases. CDR3 DNA sequence: TGTGCCAGCAGCTTGCTCGGGGGGCCGAGGGGTTCCGGGGAGCTGTTTTTT. Residues: CASSLLGGPRGSGELFF.

The genes are TRBV5-1 and TRBJ2-2; the match to TRBD2 covers 11 bases. Germline V gives CDR1 SGHRS, CDR2 YFSETQ. J was trimmed by 2 bases and V by 1 base; bases with no gene match: 4. The CDR3 sequence is 17 residues long. CDR3: CASSLRLAGGNTGELFF. DNA for the CDR3: TGCGCCAGCAGCTTGAGGCTAGCGGGAGGCAACACCGGGGAGCTGTTTTTT.

The chain employs TRBV23-1 and TRBJ1-2; TRBD1 aligns across 8 bases. TRBV23-1 is treated as an ORF (open reading frame) with a function not yet certain. The CDR3 consists of 13 residues. The V and J ends lost 6 bases and 4 bases, in that order; junction bases with no gene match: 4. The DNA of the CDR3 is TGCGCCAGCAGAGGGACAGGTCTCTATGGCTACACCTTC. It translates to CASRGTGLYGYTF.